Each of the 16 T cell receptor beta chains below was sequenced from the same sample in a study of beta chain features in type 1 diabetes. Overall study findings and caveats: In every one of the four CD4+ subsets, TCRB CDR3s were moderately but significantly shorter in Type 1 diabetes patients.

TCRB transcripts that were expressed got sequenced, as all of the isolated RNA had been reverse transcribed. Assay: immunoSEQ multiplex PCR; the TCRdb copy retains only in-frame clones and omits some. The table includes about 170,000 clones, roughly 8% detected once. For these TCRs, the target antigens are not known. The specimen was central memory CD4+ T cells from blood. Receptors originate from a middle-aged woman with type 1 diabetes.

CDR3 amino acids: CASSQILGLTGNTIYF. CDR3 DNA: TGCGCCAGCAGCCAAATCCTGGGACTTACTGGAAACACCATATATTTT. The V and J genes are TRBV4-3 and TRBJ1-3; a possible D gene is TRBD1 (5 bases). V was clipped by 2 bases and J by 2 bases, with 13 bases between them. Germline assignment: CDR1 LGHNA and CDR2 YSLEER. CDR3 length: 16 residues.

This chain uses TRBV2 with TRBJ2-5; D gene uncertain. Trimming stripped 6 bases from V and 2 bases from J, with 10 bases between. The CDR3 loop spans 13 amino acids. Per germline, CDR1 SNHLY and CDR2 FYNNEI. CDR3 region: CASSRNLQETQYF. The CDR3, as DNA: TGTGCCAGCAGCCGCAACCTACAAGAGACCCAGTACTTC. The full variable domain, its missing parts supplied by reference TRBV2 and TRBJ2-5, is EPEVTQTPSHQVTQMGQEVILRCVPISNHLYFYWYRQILGQKVEFLVSFYNNEISEKSEIFDDQFSVERPDGSNFTLKIRSTKLEDSAMYFCASSRNLQETQYFGPGTRLLVL.

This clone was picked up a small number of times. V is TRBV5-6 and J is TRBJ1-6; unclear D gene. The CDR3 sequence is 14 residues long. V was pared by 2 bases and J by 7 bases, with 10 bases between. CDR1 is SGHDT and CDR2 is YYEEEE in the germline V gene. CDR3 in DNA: TGTGCCAGCAGCTTAGGTCTAGCGAATTCACCCCTCCACTTT. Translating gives CASSLGLANSPLHF. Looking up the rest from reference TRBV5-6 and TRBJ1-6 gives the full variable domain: DAGVTQSPTHLIKTRGQQVTLRCSPKSGHDTVSWYQQALGQGPQFIFQYYEEEERQRGNFPDRFSGHQFPNYSSELNVNALLLGDSALYLCASSLGLANSPLHFGNGTRLTVT.

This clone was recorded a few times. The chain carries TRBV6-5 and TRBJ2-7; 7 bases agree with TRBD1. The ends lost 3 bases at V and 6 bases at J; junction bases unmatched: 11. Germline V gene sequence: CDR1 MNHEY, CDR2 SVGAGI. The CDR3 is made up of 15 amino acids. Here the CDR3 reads CASSYMHRGMPEQYF. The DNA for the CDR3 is TGTGCCAGCAGTTATATGCACAGGGGAATGCCCGAGCAGTACTTC.

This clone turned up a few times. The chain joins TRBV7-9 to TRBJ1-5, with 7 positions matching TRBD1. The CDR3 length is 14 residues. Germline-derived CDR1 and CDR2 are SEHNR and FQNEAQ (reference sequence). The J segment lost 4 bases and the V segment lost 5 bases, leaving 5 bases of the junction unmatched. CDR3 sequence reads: CASSRQGENQPQHF. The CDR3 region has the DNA TGTGCCAGCAGCCGACAGGGAGAAAATCAGCCCCAGCATTTT.

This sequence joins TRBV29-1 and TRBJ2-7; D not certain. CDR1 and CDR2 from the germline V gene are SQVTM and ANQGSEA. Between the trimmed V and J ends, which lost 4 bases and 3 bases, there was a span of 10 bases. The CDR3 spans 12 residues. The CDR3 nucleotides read TGCAGCGTTGGTCTGGGCTTCTACGAGCAGTACTTC. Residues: CSVGLGFYEQYF.

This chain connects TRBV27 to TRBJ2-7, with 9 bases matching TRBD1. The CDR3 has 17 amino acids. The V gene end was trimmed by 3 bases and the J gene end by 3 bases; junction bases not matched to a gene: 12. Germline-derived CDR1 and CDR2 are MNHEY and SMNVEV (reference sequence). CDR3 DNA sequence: TGTGCCAGCAGTTTCCTTACCGGGACAGGGAGAGACTACGAGCAGTACTTC. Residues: CASSFLTGTGRDYEQYF.

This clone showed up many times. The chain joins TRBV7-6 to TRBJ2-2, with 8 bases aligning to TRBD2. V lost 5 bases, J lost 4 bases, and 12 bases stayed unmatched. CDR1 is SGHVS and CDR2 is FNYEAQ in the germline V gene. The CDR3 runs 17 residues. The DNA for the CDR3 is TGTGCCAGCAGCCTCCAGGCCCGAGCGGGAGTCACCGGGGAGCTGTTTTTT. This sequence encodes CASSLQARAGVTGELFF.

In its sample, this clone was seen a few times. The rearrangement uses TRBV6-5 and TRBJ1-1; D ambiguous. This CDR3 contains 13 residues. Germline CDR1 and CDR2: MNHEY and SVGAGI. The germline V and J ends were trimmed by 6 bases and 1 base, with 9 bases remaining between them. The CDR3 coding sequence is TGTGCCAGCAGGAGGGATCCGAACACTGAAGCTTTCTTT. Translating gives CASRRDPNTEAFF.

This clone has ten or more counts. The CDR3 sequence: CASSQDRPSGTGREKLFF. CDR3 nucleotides: TGCGCCAGCAGCCAAGACCGTCCCTCCGGGACAGGGCGAGAAAAACTGTTTTTT. The V and J genes are TRBV4-3 and TRBJ1-4, with 9 bases identical to TRBD1. Germline assignment: CDR1 LGHNA and CDR2 YSLEER. V lost 0 bases, J lost 8 bases, and 13 bases stayed unmatched. The CDR3 extends over 18 amino acids.

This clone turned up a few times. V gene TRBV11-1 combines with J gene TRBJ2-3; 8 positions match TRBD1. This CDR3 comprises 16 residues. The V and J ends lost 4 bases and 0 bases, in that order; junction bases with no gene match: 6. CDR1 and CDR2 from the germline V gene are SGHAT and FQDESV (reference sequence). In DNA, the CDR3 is TGTGCCAGCAGCTCCAGGGGGCCCCGGAGCACAGATACGCAGTATTTT. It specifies CASSSRGPRSTDTQYF.

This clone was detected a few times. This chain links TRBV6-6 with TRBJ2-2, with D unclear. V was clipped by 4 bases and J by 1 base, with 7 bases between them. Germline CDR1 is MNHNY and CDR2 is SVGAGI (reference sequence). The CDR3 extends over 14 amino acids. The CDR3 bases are TGTGCCAGCAGTTTTCAGGAGAACACCGGGGAGCTGTTTTTT. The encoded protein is CASSFQENTGELFF.

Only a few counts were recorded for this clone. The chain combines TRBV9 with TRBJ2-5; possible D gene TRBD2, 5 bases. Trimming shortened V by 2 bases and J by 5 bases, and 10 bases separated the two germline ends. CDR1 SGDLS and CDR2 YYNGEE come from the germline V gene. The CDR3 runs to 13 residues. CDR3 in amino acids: CASSVTGTETQYF. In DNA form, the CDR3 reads TGTGCCAGCAGCGTTACGGGAACGGAGACCCAGTACTTC. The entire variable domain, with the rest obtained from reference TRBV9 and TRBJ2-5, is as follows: DSGVTQTPKHLITATGQRVTLRCSPRSGDLSVYWYQQSLDQGLQFLIQYYNGEERAKGNILERFSAQQFPDLHSELNLSSLELGDSALYFCASSVTGTETQYFGPGTRLLVL.

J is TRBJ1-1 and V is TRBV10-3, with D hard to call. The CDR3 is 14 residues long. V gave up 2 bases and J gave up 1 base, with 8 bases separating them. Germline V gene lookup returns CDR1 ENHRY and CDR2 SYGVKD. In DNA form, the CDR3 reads TGTGCCATCAGTGAGGCGGTAACGAACACTGAAGCTTTCTTT. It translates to CAISEAVTNTEAFF.

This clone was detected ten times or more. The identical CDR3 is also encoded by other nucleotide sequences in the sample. Written as DNA, the CDR3 is TGTGCCAGCAGCTTCCGGGGGGGCTACACCTTC. Translated: CASSFRGGYTF. This chain connects TRBV11-2 to TRBJ1-2, with D possibly TRBD1 on 5 matching bases. The V end lost 3 bases, the J end lost 8 bases, and 7 bases lay between the germline ends. In germline, CDR1 is SGHAT, CDR2 FQNNGV. This CDR3 has 11 residues.

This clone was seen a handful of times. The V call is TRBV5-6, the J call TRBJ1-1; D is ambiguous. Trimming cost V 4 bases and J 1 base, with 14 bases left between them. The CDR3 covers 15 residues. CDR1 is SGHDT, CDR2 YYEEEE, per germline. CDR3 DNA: TGTGCCAGCAGCCCGGTTAGTAGTGGGAACACTGAAGCTTTCTTT. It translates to CASSPVSSGNTEAFF.